Each of the 28 T cell receptor beta chains below was sequenced from the same sample in a study of blood T cells in healthy people across ages. PCR was performed a second time for roughly 7 to 11 cycles using a sample-barcoded 5' primer and a J-beta primer mix. TCRdb analysed the 5' RACE reads with MiXCR anew, one entry per CDR3 protein. The table includes roughly 800,000 distinct CDR3 sequences, roughly 25% detected once. Separately, the same data were catalogued under a study of T cells of mothers and their children.

Specimen: blood. The receptors were sampled from a boy between 10 and 17 years old in good health.

The V and J genes are TRBV28 and TRBJ1-2, with TRBD1 as a possible D gene (6 bases). Germline lookup yields CDR1 MDHEN and CDR2 SYDVKM. This CDR3 is built from 15 residues. V lost 1 base and J 4 bases, leaving 13 bases between the germline ends. In DNA form, the CDR3 reads TGTGCCAGCAGTTTATTCCCGGGGGCGAGCTATGGCTACACCTTC. The encoded protein is CASSLFPGASYGYTF.

This clonotype has more than one count but fewer than ten. The chain has TRBV7-2 and TRBJ2-5; D may correspond to TRBD1 or TRBD2 (5 bases each). Judging by the DNA end, TRBJ2-7 fits better; the J call may be wrong. CDR3 size: 13 residues. The germline CDR1 and CDR2 sequences are SGHTA and FQGNSA. The CDR3 reads CASSPPWGNEQYF. CDR3 nucleotides: TGTGCCAGCAGCCCTCCCTGGGGGAACGAGCAGTACTTC.

The chain joins TRBV4-3 to TRBJ2-7; TRBD2 is a possible D gene (7 bases). The germline V gene has CDR1 LGHNA and CDR2 YSLEER. Trimming cost V 3 bases and J 0 bases, with 21 bases left between them. The CDR3 is 18 amino acids. DNA of the CDR3: TGCGCCAGCAGCCAGGCTCTCCACGGGGGGCCTTTCTCCTACGAGCAGTACTTC. Translating gives CASSQALHGGPFSYEQYF.

The rearrangement links TRBV5-1 to TRBJ2-3; 10 nucleotides align to TRBD2. CDR1 is SGHRS, CDR2 YFSETQ, per germline. The junction had 6 bases not matched to a gene; V was cut back by 0 bases and J by 2 bases. CDR3 length: 17 residues. The CDR3 DNA is TGCGCCAGCAGCTTGGCCTATAGCGGGGGGCTCACAGATACGCAGTATTTT. Translation: CASSLAYSGGLTDTQYF.

V gene TRBV10-3 combines with J gene TRBJ2-3; a weak D match, TRBD2 (6 bases). CDR1 is ENHRY and CDR2 is SYGVKD in the germline V gene. The length of the CDR3 is 12 residues. V was shortened by 8 bases and J by 3 bases, with 9 bases between the two germline ends. The chain's CDR3 is CAIGRGTDTQYF. The CDR3 coding sequence is TGTGCCATCGGGCGGGGAACAGATACGCAGTATTTT.

In its sample, this clonotype was seen a few times. The chain links TRBV6-1 to TRBJ2-3; TRBD2 aligns across 7 bases. The length of the CDR3 is 18 residues. CDR1 MNHNS and CDR2 SASEGT come from the germline V gene. Losses at the gene ends were 5 bases for V and 2 bases for J; bases not matched to a gene: 16. The CDR3 loop is CASSLTMTSLVNTDTQYF. CDR3 DNA: TGTGCCAGCAGTCTCACCATGACTAGCTTAGTAAACACAGATACGCAGTATTTT.

The rearrangement links TRBV20-1 to TRBJ2-5; 7 bases line up with TRBD2. Losses at the gene ends were 8 bases for V and 2 bases for J; bases not matched to a gene: 5. CDR1 and CDR2 from the germline V gene are DFQATT and SNEGSKA (reference sequence). The CDR3 runs 12 residues. The CDR3 bases are TGCAGTCCGATGGGGGGGCAAGAGACCCAGTACTTC. It is translated as CSPMGGQETQYF.

The chain is built from TRBV7-6 and TRBJ2-7; D is possibly TRBD2 (5 bases). Germline V gives CDR1 SGHVS, CDR2 FNYEAQ. V was clipped by 6 bases and J by 6 bases, with 18 bases between them. The CDR3 extends over 14 amino acids. The CDR3 DNA follows: TGTGCCAGCAGTTCAACAGATCTAGCCGGCGAGCAGTACTTC. Translating gives CASSSTDLAGEQYF.

This clonotype was seen a few times. The chain employs TRBV29-1 and TRBJ2-5; TRBD1 is a possible D gene (6 bases). The DNA end lines up better with TRBJ2-7; the J call may be wrong. This CDR3 is 15 amino acids long. The germline V gene encodes CDR1 SQVTM and CDR2 ANQGSEA. This chain's CDR3 is CSVEPPGAFPYEQYF. As DNA, the CDR3 is TGCAGCGTTGAGCCCCCAGGGGCCTTCCCCTACGAGCAGTACTTC.

This clonotype has just a few counts. This sequence joins TRBV5-1 and TRBJ2-5; no clear D. The end of the DNA fits TRBJ2-7 better, so the J call may be wrong. The CDR3 spans 15 residues. The germline CDR1 and CDR2 sequences are SGHRS and YFSETQ. Here the CDR3 DNA reads TGCGCCAGCAGCTTGGGATGGGCTAGAGACTACGAGCAGTACTTC. It yields the protein CASSLGWARDYEQYF.

This clonotype turned up a few times. The chain uses TRBV12-3 or TRBV12-4 and TRBJ1-2; no reliable D call. The CDR3 covers 11 residues. V was trimmed by 3 bases and J by 4 bases, leaving 3 bases between them. The CDR3 loop reads CASSFSYGYTF. The CDR3 nucleotides are TGTGCCAGCAGTTTCAGCTATGGCTACACCTTC.

The rearrangement links TRBV7-2 to TRBJ1-2, with D possibly matching TRBD1 (6 bases). This CDR3 contains 14 residues. Trimming cost V 6 bases and J 7 bases, with 18 bases left between them. Per the germline V gene, CDR1 is SGHTA and CDR2 is FQGNSA. The chain's CDR3 is CASSPVIGGTGYTF. The CDR3 DNA sequence: TGTGCCAGCAGTCCGGTTATAGGGGGTACTGGCTACACCTTC.

The chain uses TRBV5-6 and TRBJ2-2; D unclear. V dropped 1 base and J dropped 3 bases, with 13 bases sitting between them. Germline V gene sequence: CDR1 SGHDT, CDR2 YYEEEE. The length of the CDR3 is 16 residues. As DNA, the CDR3 is TGTGCCAGCAGCTTGCTTACCAGTCACGACACCGGGGAGCTGTTTTTT. This codes for CASSLLTSHDTGELFF. The full variable domain, its missing parts supplied by reference TRBV5-6 and TRBJ2-2, is DAGVTQSPTHLIKTRGQQVTLRCSPKSGHDTVSWYQQALGQGPQFIFQYYEEEERQRGNFPDRFSGHQFPNYSSELNVNALLLGDSALYLCASSLLTSHDTGELFFGEGSRLTVL.

This clonotype appeared a few times. J is TRBJ1-5 and V is TRBV5-6, with a possible D match to TRBD1 (5 bases). This CDR3 is built from 14 residues. V was trimmed by 4 bases and J by 5 bases, leaving 13 bases between them. Germline CDR1 is SGHDT and CDR2 is YYEEEE. The CDR3: CASSLGAGDQPQHF. The CDR3 region has the DNA TGTGCCAGCAGCCTAGGGGCGGGAGATCAGCCCCAGCATTTT.

This clonotype was seen only a few times. The CDR3 DNA reads TGTGCCAGCAGGTCGACTGGCTACACCTTC. As protein: CASRSTGYTF. The chain combines TRBV2 with TRBJ1-2; D gene uncertain. CDR3 length: 10 residues. Deletions cut 6 bases from V and 7 bases from J, with 6 bases between. Germline V lookup: CDR1 SNHLY, CDR2 FYNNEI.

The rearrangement uses TRBV6-1 and TRBJ2-6, with 8 bases aligning to TRBD1. V was clipped by 6 bases and J by 2 bases; unmatched bases: 9. The CDR3 has 17 residues. The germline V gene encodes CDR1 MNHNS and CDR2 SASEGT. CDR3 protein: CASRTPGGGAGANVLTF. The CDR3 nucleotides read TGTGCCAGCAGGACCCCAGGGGGCGGCGCTGGGGCCAACGTCCTGACTTTC.

This clonotype was seen more than once but under ten times. V gene TRBV10-2 combines with J gene TRBJ2-3; D ambiguous. V was shortened by 6 bases and J by 12 bases, with 13 bases between the two germline ends. This CDR3 is built from 11 residues. CDR1 is WSHSY and CDR2 is SAAADI in the germline V gene. CDR3 loop: CASSDTGLQYF. CDR3 nucleotides: TGCGCCAGCAGCGACACCGGGCTCCAGTATTTT.

The table lists this clonotype with a few counts. This chain connects TRBV19 to TRBJ1-2; D unclear. The CDR3 is 18 amino acids. Germline CDR1 and CDR2: LNHDA and SQIVND (reference sequence). With 4 bases removed from V and 4 bases from J, the gap between germline ends came to 25 bases. CDR3 residues: CASSRRTGTRQKSYGYTF. For the CDR3, the DNA is TGTGCCAGTAGTAGGCGCACGGGAACGCGCCAGAAATCCTATGGCTACACCTTC.

A few counts support this clonotype. The V and J genes are TRBV6-5 and TRBJ2-5; possibly TRBD2 for D (6 bases). The germline V and J ends were trimmed by 2 bases and 4 bases, with 11 bases remaining between them. Germline CDR1 and CDR2: MNHEY and SVGAGI. There are 14 residues in the CDR3. The CDR3 spells CASSYGRRGETQYF. In nucleotides, the CDR3 is TGTGCCAGCAGTTACGGTCGGAGGGGAGAGACCCAGTACTTC.

In this sample, this clonotype turned up a few times. V is TRBV6-6 and J is TRBJ2-5, with a possible D match to TRBD2 (5 bases). This CDR3 has 15 residues. Trimming removed 4 bases at V and 1 base at J, with 13 bases between. Looked up from germline, CDR1 is MNHNY and CDR2 is SVGAGI (reference sequence). Here the CDR3 DNA reads TGTGCCAGCAGTTTCAGCGGAGGCAGCCAAGAGACCCAGTACTTC. It translates to CASSFSGGSQETQYF.

This sequence joins TRBV2 and TRBJ1-4; TRBD1 matches 9 bases. CDR1 and CDR2 from the germline V gene are SNHLY and FYNNEI. V shed 7 bases, J shed 4 bases, and the junction held 10 bases outside the gene matches. This CDR3 spans 16 amino acids. CDR3 in DNA: TGTGCCAGCACGGGCCAGGACAGGGGATTTAATGAAAAACTGTTTTTT. Encoded protein: CASTGQDRGFNEKLFF.

V is TRBV9 and J is TRBJ2-5; D tentatively reads TRBD1 or TRBD2 (6 bases each). The end of the DNA is better explained by TRBJ2-7, so the J call may be wrong. This CDR3 is 16 amino acids long. CDR1 SGDLS and CDR2 YYNGEE come from the germline V gene. The CDR3 bases are TGTGCCAGCAGCGTAGCCCCTCATACGGGGGACAACGAGCAGTACTTC. Protein sequence: CASSVAPHTGDNEQYF.

The CDR3 sequence is CASRPTGVNQPQHF. For the CDR3, the DNA is TGTGCCAGCAGACCGACAGGGGTCAATCAGCCCCAGCATTTT. This rearrangement joins TRBV12-3 or TRBV12-4 to TRBJ1-5, with 8 bases lining up with TRBD1. The trim removed 6 bases at V and 3 bases at J, leaving 4 bases unmatched. This CDR3 region has 14 residues.

This clonotype was seen just once. This rearrangement joins TRBV9 to TRBJ2-5; D is unclear. The J call could be wrong; TRBJ2-7 is a better fit for the DNA end. CDR3 length equals 15 residues. From germline, CDR1 is SGDLS and CDR2 YYNGEE. The CDR3 reads CASSPMGHVPYEQYF. The CDR3 bases are TGTGCCAGCAGCCCTATGGGTCATGTTCCCTACGAGCAGTACTTC.

This clonotype was detected a few times. The J gene is TRBJ2-3, the V gene TRBV2; D remains unclear. The CDR3 is 13 residues long. The germline V gene encodes CDR1 SNHLY and CDR2 FYNNEI. The V end was cut by 7 bases, the J end by 0 bases, with 8 bases between. CDR3 in amino acids: CASIRSSTDTQYF. The CDR3 bases are TGTGCCAGCATTAGATCTAGCACAGATACGCAGTATTTT.

This rearrangement joins TRBV2 to TRBJ2-5; D remains unclear. The tail of the sequence fits TRBJ2-7 better, so the J call may be wrong. CDR1 and CDR2 from the germline V gene are SNHLY and FYNNEI. The CDR3 length is 11 residues. DNA for the CDR3: TGTGCCAGCAGTTATTTCGGCGAGCAGTACTTC. It translates to CASSYFGEQYF.

V usage is TRBV3-1 and J usage is TRBJ2-3; TRBD1 aligns across 8 bases. Trimming took 4 bases from V and 0 from J; bases not matched to a gene: 3. CDR3 size: 15 residues. Germline CDR1 and CDR2: LGHDT and YNNKEL (reference sequence). CDR3 loop: CASSRNRGSTDTQYF. The CDR3 region has the DNA TGTGCCAGCAGCCGTAACAGGGGGAGCACAGATACGCAGTATTTT.

Details on this clonotype: Lacking the conserved final phenylalanine or tryptophan, this CDR3 likely reflects a read error. The limits of the CDR3 on the DNA are not certain, so only TCRdb's listed CDR3 is given. This CDR3 is CAWSVRSGRPHI. The V and J genes are TRBV30 and TRBJ2-7; the D segment call TRBD2 is taken from the table without a DNA check. From its first to its last residue, the CDR3 has 12 amino acids. Germline V CDR1 and CDR2: GTSNPN, SVGIG (reference sequence).